The source of this T cell receptor beta chain is a study of blood T cell repertoires in COVID-19. The CDR3 has 13 residues. Deletions cut 3 bases from V and 5 bases from J, with 7 bases between. Germline lookup yields CDR1 LGHDT and CDR2 YNNKEL (reference sequence). The protocol was immunoSEQ multiplex PCR, while the TCRdb copy is restricted to in-frame clones and leaves out a portion. The sample consists of approximately 12,000 clones, around 72% of them appearing once. V and J are TRBV3-1 (or the pseudogene TRBV3-2) and TRBJ2-2; no clear D. This TCR was recovered from a human donor in a cohort sampled during active COVID-19. The sequencing input was peripheral blood. The CDR3 coding sequence is TGTGCCAGCAGCCATCTAGAGACCGGGGAGCTGTTTTTT. Protein product: CASSHLETGELFF.